Shown below are 27 T cell receptor beta chains from a single sample sequenced in a study of blood T cell repertoires in COVID-19. Sequencing was performed with immunoSEQ multiplex PCR; in TCRdb, only in-frame clones are kept and a portion is missing. The profile shows 60,000 or so clones, about nine tenths of them singletons. The sequencing input was peripheral blood. The receptors originated from a human donor with acute or convalescent COVID-19. The donor label of this sample is uncertain.

The V and J genes are TRBV2 and TRBJ2-7, with 8 bases fitting TRBD2. J lost 6 bases, V lost 9 bases, and 10 bases had no gene match. From germline, CDR1 is SNHLY and CDR2 FYNNEI. CDR3 size: 13 residues. CDR3: CASKRGLDPEQYV. The CDR3 DNA sequence: TGTGCCAGTAAACGGGGACTAGATCCCGAGCAGTACGTC.

The rearrangement links TRBV25-1 to TRBJ2-5; D perhaps matches TRBD2 (5 bases). Deletions cut 0 bases from V and 2 bases from J, with 13 bases between. Germline V gives CDR1 MGHDK, CDR2 SYGVNS. There are 16 residues in the CDR3. CDR3 amino acids: CASSEYISGVQETQYF. CDR3 DNA sequence: TGTGCCAGCAGTGAATATATCTCCGGGGTTCAAGAGACCCAGTACTTC.

This rearrangement joins TRBV28 to TRBJ2-1, with 7 positions matching TRBD2. This CDR3 region has 18 residues. The germline CDR1 and CDR2 sequences are MDHEN and SYDVKM. The V gene end was trimmed by 2 bases and the J gene end by 6 bases; junction bases not matched to a gene: 16. The CDR3 sequence is CASSLLQNRDYASNEQFF. As DNA, the CDR3 is TGTGCCAGCAGTTTACTCCAAAACCGGGACTATGCCTCCAATGAGCAGTTCTTC.

In DNA, the CDR3 is TGCGCCAGCAGTGATAGAACAGACTATGGCTACACCTTC. The encoded protein is CASSDRTDYGYTF. This chain uses TRBV10-2 with TRBJ1-2; D remains unclear. Germline lookup yields CDR1 WSHSY and CDR2 SAAADI. Trimming shortened V by 3 bases and J by 3 bases, and 8 bases separated the two germline ends. The length of the CDR3 is 13 residues.

This clone was observed a handful of times. The chain carries TRBV5-1 and TRBJ2-1; 11 bases agree with TRBD2. V trimming: 3 bases; J trimming: 6 bases; junction bases outside the gene matches: 5. Per the germline V gene, CDR1 is SGHRS and CDR2 is YFSETQ. The CDR3 extends over 15 amino acids. CDR3 in amino acids: CASSSTSGSINEQFF. The CDR3 DNA reads as TGCGCCAGCAGCTCAACTAGCGGGAGTATCAATGAGCAGTTCTTC.

This clone has just a few counts. The chain is built from TRBV7-6 and TRBJ2-5; maybe TRBD1 (5 bases). From germline, CDR1 is SGHVS and CDR2 FNYEAQ. This CDR3 region has 14 residues. V was shortened by 2 bases and J by 1 base, with 8 bases between the two germline ends. Here the CDR3 reads CASSLIDSQETQYF. The CDR3 nucleotides read TGTGCCAGCAGCTTAATAGACAGCCAAGAGACCCAGTACTTC.

The chain recombines TRBV10-2 with TRBJ2-1, with TRBD2 identical over 10 bases. V lost 8 bases to trimming and J lost 3 bases; unmatched junction nucleotides: 4. The V gene's germline CDR1 is WSHSY and CDR2 SAAADI. The CDR3 has 14 amino acids. CDR3 in DNA: TGCGCCAGCCGGACTAGCGGAAACTACAATGAGCAGTTCTTC. Protein product: CASRTSGNYNEQFF.

V and J are TRBV2 and TRBJ1-2, with 8 bases identical to TRBD1. The germline V gene has CDR1 SNHLY and CDR2 FYNNEI. The CDR3 spans 15 residues. With V trimmed by 6 bases and J by 4 bases, 10 bases remained unmatched. The CDR3 DNA reads as TGTGCCAGCAGGCGTGACAGGGGTGGGTCCTATGGCTACACCTTC. It yields the protein CASRRDRGGSYGYTF. The entire variable domain, with the rest obtained from reference TRBV2 and TRBJ1-2, is as follows: EPEVTQTPSHQVTQMGQEVILRCVPISNHLYFYWYRQILGQKVEFLVSFYNNEISEKSEIFDDQFSVERPDGSNFTLKIRSTKLEDSAMYFCASRRDRGGSYGYTFGSGTRLTVV.

CDR3 coding DNA: TGTGCCAGCAGTACAGACAGGGGTAGCAATTCACCCCTCCACTTT. Its protein is CASSTDRGSNSPLHF. The V call is TRBV27, the J call TRBJ1-6, with 8 bases aligning to TRBD1. CDR1 is MNHEY and CDR2 is SMNVEV in the germline V gene (reference sequence). V lost 5 bases and J lost 7; bases outside the gene matches: 7. The CDR3 is 15 amino acids.

V and J are TRBV28 and TRBJ1-1; D gene uncertain. Deletions cut 1 base from V and 4 bases from J, with 10 bases between. This CDR3 spans 14 amino acids. CDR1 MDHEN and CDR2 SYDVKM come from the germline V gene. CDR3 sequence (DNA): TGTGCCAGCAGTTTATCATATGACTTCACTGAAGCTTTCTTT. Its protein is CASSLSYDFTEAFF.

CDR3 loop: CASQFWGGNEQFF. The CDR3 nucleotides read TGTGCCAGCCAGTTTTGGGGGGGGAATGAGCAGTTCTTC. This sequence joins TRBV14 and TRBJ2-1; TRBD2 aligns across 7 bases. The J segment lost 7 bases and the V segment lost 8 bases, leaving 8 bases of the junction unmatched. The CDR3 extends over 13 amino acids. In germline, CDR1 is SGHDN, CDR2 FVKESK.

This chain links TRBV19 with TRBJ2-3, with D perhaps matching TRBD2 (6 bases). The CDR3 covers 14 residues. CDR1 and CDR2 (germline): LNHDA, SQIVND (reference sequence). Trimming removed 3 bases at V and 2 bases at J, with 9 bases between. CDR3 in DNA: TGTGCCAGTAGTATGGAGGGAAACACAGATACGCAGTATTTT. Its protein product is CASSMEGNTDTQYF.

The CDR3 DNA reads as TGTGCCAGCAGTTTACATGATAGGGACAGCGCCAACCCAAGAGAGACCCAGTACTTC. Translated, it gives CASSLHDRDSANPRETQYF. The rearrangement joins TRBV27 to TRBJ2-5, with 7 bases fitting TRBD1. V lost 2 bases to trimming and J lost 4 bases; unmatched junction nucleotides: 19. The CDR3 runs 19 residues. Germline assignment: CDR1 MNHEY and CDR2 SMNVEV (reference sequence).

This chain joins TRBV28 and TRBJ2-3; D not resolved. Germline-derived CDR1 and CDR2 are MDHEN and SYDVKM. With 2 bases removed from V and 2 bases from J, the gap between germline ends came to 11 bases. This CDR3 has 15 amino acids. Here the CDR3 DNA reads TGTGCCAGCAGTTTAGCGCGGCCGTACACAGATACGCAGTATTTT. Its translation: CASSLARPYTDTQYF.

The CDR3 DNA follows: TGTGCCAGCAGTCCATTTGGGCCTTCGCTCTCCGAGCAGTACGTC. It specifies CASSPFGPSLSEQYV. This rearrangement joins TRBV27 to TRBJ2-7, with unresolved D. Germline V lookup: CDR1 MNHEY, CDR2 SMNVEV (reference sequence). This CDR3 has 15 amino acids. Trimming shortened V by 5 bases and J by 6 bases, and 20 bases separated the two germline ends.

The chain joins TRBV7-2 to TRBJ1-1; the D gene is possibly TRBD1 (5 bases). Per the germline V gene, CDR1 is SGHTA and CDR2 is FQGNSA. Trimming took off 3 bases at V and 7 bases at J, with 12 bases between the two ends. This CDR3 region has 13 residues. CDR3 region: CASSFDRGDEAFF. CDR3 nucleotides: TGTGCCAGCAGCTTCGATCGGGGGGATGAAGCTTTCTTT.

The J gene is TRBJ1-3, the V gene TRBV5-1; no definite D call. This CDR3 contains 15 residues. V was cut by 0 bases and J by 0 bases, with 7 bases left in between. Germline-derived CDR1 and CDR2 are SGHRS and YFSETQ. The CDR3 DNA reads as TGCGCCAGCAGCTTGGCAGGAACCTCTGGAAACACCATATATTTT. Amino acids: CASSLAGTSGNTIYF.

The genes are TRBV6-2 or TRBV6-3 and TRBJ2-2, with D perhaps matching TRBD1 (6 bases). In germline, CDR1 is MNHEY, CDR2 SVGEGT. V gave up 6 bases and J gave up 0 bases, with 14 bases separating them. The CDR3 covers 16 residues. The CDR3 spells CASSPYTGTNTGELFF. CDR3 coding DNA: TGTGCCAGCAGCCCTTACACAGGGACGAACACCGGGGAGCTGTTTTTT.

This chain joins TRBV11-2 and TRBJ2-3; 9 positions match TRBD2. CDR3 length equals 16 residues. Germline CDR1 and CDR2: SGHAT and FQNNGV. V was clipped by 1 base and J by 2 bases; unmatched bases: 4. In nucleotides, the CDR3 is TGTGCCAGCAGCTTAGGGCTAGCGGGGATCACAGATACGCAGTATTTT. Its translation: CASSLGLAGITDTQYF.

V is TRBV10-3 and J is TRBJ1-2; TRBD1 is a possible D gene (6 bases). The CDR3 spans 13 residues. V was pared by 6 bases and J by 7 bases, with 15 bases between. Germline V gene sequence: CDR1 ENHRY, CDR2 SYGVKD. CDR3 protein: CAIRTTGIGGYTF. The CDR3 region has the DNA TGTGCCATCAGAACCACAGGGATCGGTGGCTACACCTTC.

V is TRBV18 and J is TRBJ1-3; D unclear. The ends were cut back, 3 bases at V and 4 bases at J, with 19 bases in the middle. This CDR3 comprises 17 residues. Germline lookup yields CDR1 KGHSH and CDR2 LQKENI. This CDR3 is CASSPNVGRGPGNTIYF. CDR3 nucleotides: TGTGCCAGCTCACCCAATGTTGGTCGGGGTCCGGGAAACACCATATATTTT.

This chain links TRBV4-1 with TRBJ1-1; the D gene is possibly TRBD1 (5 bases). CDR3 size: 16 residues. Germline CDR1 and CDR2: MGHRA and YSYEKL. Deletions cut 3 bases from V and 4 bases from J, with 18 bases between. In DNA form, the CDR3 reads TGCGCCAGCAGCCAGACACCGACGCAGGGAGGCACTGAAGCTTTCTTT. This codes for CASSQTPTQGGTEAFF.

The rearrangement links TRBV7-8 to TRBJ2-7, with 7 bases matching TRBD2. J was trimmed by 4 bases and V by 0 bases; bases with no gene match: 3. Germline CDR1 and CDR2: SGHVS and FQNEAQ. The CDR3 totals 14 residues. The CDR3: CASSLAVSGYEQYF. As DNA, the CDR3 is TGTGCCAGCAGCTTAGCGGTTAGCGGGTACGAGCAGTACTTC.

This chain uses TRBV21-1 with TRBJ2-5; TRBD1, the D gene given by the table, was not confirmed from the DNA. TRBV21-1 counts as a pseudogene. The CDR3 contains 15 residues. The CDR3 DNA follows: TGTGCCAGCAGCAAAGCTACAGGGGAACGGGAGACCCAGTACTTC. This sequence encodes CASSKATGERETQYF.

The V call is TRBV28, the J call TRBJ2-5; 8 positions agree with TRBD2. Per the germline V gene, CDR1 is MDHEN and CDR2 is SYDVKM. The CDR3 is 16 residues long. The V and J ends lost 6 bases and 5 bases, in that order; junction bases with no gene match: 14. In DNA form, the CDR3 reads TGTGCCAGCAGGGGCAGCGGGGGCCCCAACCGGGAGACCCAGTACTTC. Encoded protein: CASRGSGGPNRETQYF.

This chain links TRBV11-3 with TRBJ1-1, with D maybe TRBD1 (5 bases). Germline CDR1 is SGHNT and CDR2 is YENEEA. This CDR3 has 13 amino acids. V was shortened by 0 bases and J by 4 bases, with 6 bases between the two germline ends. Here the CDR3 DNA reads TGTGCCAGCAGCTTAGATCAGGGCACTGAAGCTTTCTTT. As protein: CASSLDQGTEAFF.

This chain connects TRBV10-3 to TRBJ2-2; the match to TRBD2 covers 10 bases. J gave up 0 bases and V 3 bases, and 10 bases lay outside the gene matches. This CDR3 has 19 residues. Germline CDR1 and CDR2: ENHRY and SYGVKD. DNA of the CDR3: TGTGCCATCAGTGACGAAATAGCGGGGGGCTCCACGAACACCGGGGAGCTGTTTTTT. Protein: CAISDEIAGGSTNTGELFF.